The 19 T cell receptor beta chains given below trace back to one sample, sequenced in a study of cytomegalovirus exposure and HLA in healthy donors. The PCR made use of 60 Vbeta and 13 Jbeta primers. The method was immunoSEQ multiplex PCR; TCRdb's version includes in-frame clones alone and lacks a portion of them. The table lists about 120,000 clones, around three quarters of them singletons. The specimen was PBMCs. All receptors derive from a woman in her twenties or thirties in good health and CMV-seronegative.

The rearrangement links TRBV29-1 to TRBJ2-5; D is possibly TRBD1 (5 bases). Germline CDR1 SQVTM, CDR2 ANQGSEA. CDR3 length: 12 residues. Trimming stripped 1 base from V and 5 bases from J, with 8 bases between. Here the CDR3 reads CSVEAGRETQYF. As DNA, the CDR3 is TGCAGCGTTGAAGCAGGGCGGGAGACCCAGTACTTC.

Only a few counts were recorded for this clone. The CDR3 protein is CASSQNRGAIAEAFF. The CDR3 DNA follows: TGCGCCAGCAGCCAAAACAGGGGTGCTATCGCTGAAGCTTTCTTT. This sequence joins TRBV4-3 and TRBJ1-1, with 7 bases aligning to TRBD1. This CDR3 comprises 15 residues. Germline V gene data show CDR1 as LGHNA and CDR2 as YSLEER. The trim removed 2 bases at V and 6 bases at J, leaving 9 bases unmatched.

This clone appeared a single time. The chain combines TRBV16 with TRBJ1-3; 7 bases match TRBD1. The CDR3 runs to 15 residues. V trimming: 2 bases; J trimming: 0 bases; junction bases outside the gene matches: 1. Germline V gene lookup returns CDR1 KGHSY and CDR2 FQNENV. CDR3 sequence reads: CASSQGTVSGNTIYF. The CDR3 DNA reads as TGTGCCAGCAGCCAAGGGACAGTCTCTGGAAACACCATATATTTT.

This chain connects TRBV4-3 to TRBJ2-1; the match to TRBD2 covers 10 bases. J gave up 5 bases and V 0 bases, and 7 bases lay outside the gene matches. Germline V gene data show CDR1 as LGHNA and CDR2 as YSLEER. The CDR3 totals 17 residues. The chain's CDR3 is CASSQDVASGGHNEQFF. CDR3 coding DNA: TGCGCCAGCAGCCAAGATGTGGCTAGCGGGGGCCACAATGAGCAGTTCTTC.

The chain joins TRBV29-1 to TRBJ2-2; the match to TRBD1 covers 8 bases. The J segment lost 6 bases and the V segment lost 6 bases, leaving 6 bases of the junction unmatched. CDR1 is SQVTM, CDR2 ANQGSEA, per germline. The CDR3 is 13 residues long. CDR3 residues: CSVTGDGSGELFF. The CDR3 DNA follows: TGCAGCGTGACAGGGGATGGTTCCGGGGAGCTGTTTTTT.

This clone was picked up a small number of times. The J gene is TRBJ1-1, the V gene TRBV7-3; 8 bases are a match to TRBD1. This CDR3 is built from 14 residues. Germline CDR1 reads SGHTA; CDR2 reads FQGTGA. The trim removed 5 bases at V and 4 bases at J, leaving 6 bases unmatched. The CDR3 DNA reads TGTGCCAGCAGCCAAGGACAGGGTTCCACTGAAGCTTTCTTT. Amino acids: CASSQGQGSTEAFF.

The chain links TRBV10-3 to TRBJ1-3; D is possibly TRBD1 (6 bases). The CDR3 loop spans 15 amino acids. The V gene's germline CDR1 is ENHRY and CDR2 SYGVKD. V was shortened by 1 base and J by 3 bases, with 10 bases between the two germline ends. Here the CDR3 reads CAISEFRGSGNTIYF. Written as DNA, the CDR3 is TGTGCCATCAGTGAGTTCAGGGGAAGTGGAAACACCATATATTTT.

With respect to this clone: At one end the junction does not follow the germline gene, possibly because of a read error. J is TRBJ1-5 and V is TRBV11-2; no clear D. The CDR3 spans 14 residues. CDR1 is SGHAT, CDR2 FQNNGV, per germline. In DNA form, the CDR3 reads TGTGCCAGCAGCTTAGGGTCAGAGGGTCAGCTCCAGCATTTT. It translates to CASSLGSEGQLQHF. Full variable domain (remainder filled in from reference TRBV11-2 and TRBJ1-5): EAGVAQSPRYKIIEKRQSVAFWCNPISGHATLYWYQQILGQGPKLLIQFQNNGVVDDSQLPKDRFSAERLKGVDSTLKIQPAKLEDSAVYLCASSLGSEGQLQHFGDGTRLSIL.

The gene calls are TRBV28 and TRBJ2-1; D is uncertain. The V end was cut by 4 bases, the J end by 8 bases, with 18 bases between. The germline V gene encodes CDR1 MDHEN and CDR2 SYDVKM. The CDR3 is 15 residues long. The CDR3 region has the DNA TGTGCCAGCAGTTCGCCTAGACGGGTTATCTATGAGCAGTTCTTC. Its translation: CASSSPRRVIYEQFF. The variable domain in full, completed from reference TRBV28 and TRBJ2-1, reads DVKVTQSSRYLVKRTGEKVFLECVQDMDHENMFWYRQDPGLGLRLIYFSYDVKMKEKGDIPEGYSVSREKKERFSLILESASTNQTSMYLCASSSPRRVIYEQFFGPGTRLTVL.

This clone was detected only once. The CDR3 DNA reads as TGTGCCAGCAGTCCGGGACAGGGGAGATACAATGAGCAGTTCTTC. Translated, it gives CASSPGQGRYNEQFF. The chain uses TRBV6-4 and TRBJ2-1; 10 nucleotides align to TRBD1. This CDR3 is built from 15 residues. J lost 4 bases, V lost 5 bases, and 5 bases had no gene match. Germline values: CDR1 MRHNA, CDR2 SNTAGT.

This clone came up a few times. The chain links TRBV6-1 to TRBJ1-5; TRBD1 agrees at 8 bases. The CDR3 loop spans 15 amino acids. V dropped 4 bases and J dropped 4; count of bases not matched to a gene: 6. Germline lookup yields CDR1 MNHNS and CDR2 SASEGT. CDR3 bases: TGTGCCAGCAGTGCCGGGACAGGTCCTAATCAGCCCCAGCATTTT. Its translation is CASSAGTGPNQPQHF.

This sequence joins TRBV6-6 and TRBJ2-7; tentatively, D is TRBD1 (5 bases). The CDR3 loop spans 16 amino acids. V was trimmed by 0 bases and J by 0 bases, leaving 12 bases between them. In germline, CDR1 is MNHNY, CDR2 SVGAGI (reference sequence). The CDR3 nucleotides read TGTGCCAGCAGTTACTCGCAGGCCAGGGCCTCCTACGAGCAGTACTTC. Translating it yields CASSYSQARASYEQYF.

The chain employs TRBV7-2 and TRBJ1-2; 8 positions match TRBD1. Germline assignment: CDR1 SGHTA and CDR2 FQGNSA. The CDR3 is 13 residues long. The ends lost 4 bases at V and 8 bases at J; junction bases unmatched: 6. The CDR3 spells CASSYGQGYGYTF. CDR3 nucleotides: TGTGCCAGCAGCTACGGACAGGGCTACGGCTACACCTTC.

V is TRBV5-6 and J is TRBJ2-7; D call uncertain. CDR1 SGHDT and CDR2 YYEEEE come from the germline V gene. The CDR3 consists of 13 residues. V was clipped by 4 bases and J by 0 bases, with 8 bases between them. CDR3 nucleotide sequence: TGTGCCAGCAGCCCCATGAGCTCCTACGAGCAGTACTTC. Protein sequence: CASSPMSSYEQYF.

Turning to this clone: At one boundary the junction diverges from the germline segment, which might be a read error. The rearrangement links TRBV5-1 to TRBJ2-1, with D perhaps TRBD2 (6 bases). The CDR3 length is 15 residues. CDR1 and CDR2 from the germline V gene are SGHRS and YFSETQ. CDR3 amino acids: CASSSSGDSNNEQFF. The CDR3 DNA reads TGCGCCAGCAGCTCTTCGGGAGACTCCAACAATGAGCAGTTCTTC.

This sequence joins TRBV2 and TRBJ1-5; possibly TRBD1 for D (6 bases). Trimming took off 8 bases at V and 7 bases at J, with 15 bases between the two ends. The CDR3 spans 13 residues. In germline, CDR1 is SNHLY, CDR2 FYNNEI. For the CDR3, the DNA is TGTGCCAGCCAAACAGGGATGGGGCAGCCCCAGCATTTT. It codes for CASQTGMGQPQHF.

The CDR3 is CASTGDRGPYEQYF. DNA for the CDR3: TGTGCCAGTACTGGGGACAGGGGGCCCTACGAGCAGTACTTC. The chain has TRBV19 and TRBJ2-7; 12 bases agree with TRBD1. The CDR3 loop spans 14 amino acids. From germline, CDR1 is LNHDA and CDR2 SQIVND (reference sequence). With 7 bases clipped from V and 2 bases from J, the junction kept 3 bases outside the gene matches.

The J gene is TRBJ2-5, the V gene TRBV29-1; 11 nucleotides match TRBD1. This CDR3 region has 15 residues. Germline-derived CDR1 and CDR2 are SQVTM and ANQGSEA. V lost 3 bases to trimming and J lost 4 bases; unmatched junction nucleotides: 7. CDR3 amino acids: CSVDGQGASGETQYF. CDR3 sequence (DNA): TGCAGCGTTGACGGACAGGGGGCTAGTGGAGAGACCCAGTACTTC.

The rearrangement links TRBV28 to TRBJ2-1, with unresolved D. The ends were cut back, 1 base at V and 4 bases at J, with 8 bases in the middle. CDR1 and CDR2 (germline): MDHEN, SYDVKM. This CDR3 contains 14 residues. The CDR3 region is CASSLSLPYNEQFF. The CDR3 coding sequence is TGTGCCAGCAGTTTATCCCTCCCGTACAATGAGCAGTTCTTC.